This TCR beta chain was obtained from a study of cytomegalovirus exposure and HLA in healthy donors. Regarding this clone: As yet, its antigen is unknown.

Findings and limits, study-wide: The authors enumerated 150 to 200 TCR beta chains as linked to cytomegalovirus. An analysis that was carried out later associated some 17,000 TCR beta sequences with HLA alleles at 0.05 false discovery rate.

The CDR3 is 16 residues long. Trimming shortened V by 4 bases and J by 9 bases, and 19 bases separated the two germline ends. The germline CDR1 and CDR2 sequences are SGHDN and FVKESK. Primers for the PCR totalled 60 Vbeta and 13 Jbeta. Produced via immunoSEQ multiplex PCR; TCRdb's table is partial and in-frame only. The table lists over 130,000 clones, 60% to 80% of them singletons. The source is a woman younger than 45 in good health and CMV-seronegative. Sequenced input: PBMCs. The gene calls are TRBV14 and TRBJ1-6, with TRBD1 as a possible D gene (6 bases). In DNA, the CDR3 is TGTGCCAGCAGCCCCGGGACACCCTCGTGGGCTTCACCCCTCCACTTT. This encodes CASSPGTPSWASPLHF.